This TCR beta chain comes out of a study of OX40 agonist ivuxolimab in advanced cancers. General study findings and limits: Expanded clones tended on average to be more numerous among CD8+ T cells than CD4+. CD4+ and CD8+ blood T cells expanded clonally by week 6 at 0.1 to 3.0 mg/kg. Those patients achieving a partial response at 0.1-3.0 mg/kg showed among the lowest clonal expansion.

This clone was counted between two and nine times. Its antigen is not identified. Sequencing used immunoSEQ multiplex PCR; TCRdb keeps in-frame clones, though not all of them. The profile shows about 22,000 clones, approximately 85% of them singletons. Per the germline V gene, CDR1 is LNHDA and CDR2 is SQIVND (reference sequence). V shed 4 bases and J shed 0 bases, with 6 bases lying between them. The CDR3 is 13 residues long. This sequence joins TRBV19 and TRBJ1-1; D is uncertain. This sequence originates from an adult with an advanced solid tumor such as melanoma, head and neck, liver or kidney cancer. The sample in question was CD4+ or CD8+ T cells sorted from blood, obtained in a trial of the OX40 agonist ivuxolimab. CDR3 amino acids: CASSTTVNTEAFF. DNA for the CDR3: TGTGCCAGTAGTACTACGGTGAACACTGAAGCTTTCTTT.